Below are 4 T cell receptor beta chains sequenced from a single sample in a study of shared clonotypes between healthy human individuals. The repertoire was sequenced with immunoSEQ multiplex PCR; TCRdb's copy has only in-frame clones and lacks some. This table has approximately 2.3 million clones, 80% to 95% appearing once. The sample consisted of naive CD4+ T cells from PBMCs. Subset described: CD45RA+ positively selected. These receptors came from a young man in good health. Some clones in this sample may be carry-over from other donors' samples.

In DNA form, the CDR3 reads TGTGCCAGCAGTGATCCGGCGGACCGGAAAGTGGGCAATCAGCCCCAGCATTTT. Residues: CASSDPADRKVGNQPQHF. V is TRBV6-1 and J is TRBJ1-5, with D uncertain. V lost 3 bases, J lost 2 bases, and 20 bases lay in between. Per germline, CDR1 MNHNS and CDR2 SASEGT. The CDR3 contains 18 residues.

The chain is built from TRBV28 and TRBJ1-2, with 8 bases matching TRBD1. The CDR3 runs 14 residues. Germline values: CDR1 MDHEN, CDR2 SYDVKM. The J segment lost 7 bases and the V segment lost 5 bases, leaving 9 bases of the junction unmatched. CDR3 sequence (DNA): TGTGCCAGCAGTCCCACAGGGGGGGTTCTTGGCTACACCTTC. Amino acid sequence: CASSPTGGVLGYTF.

In regard to this clone: Other nucleotide sequences in the sample specify the same CDR3. The chain combines TRBV28 with TRBJ1-1; no firm D call. V was cut by 2 bases and J by 5 bases, with 6 bases left in between. The V gene's germline CDR1 is MDHEN and CDR2 SYDVKM. This CDR3 has 12 amino acids. CDR3 in DNA: TGTGCCAGCAGTTTAGCGAGTACTGAAGCTTTCTTT. Translated: CASSLASTEAFF.

This clone appeared a few times. Other nucleotide sequences in the sample specify the same CDR3. The V and J genes are TRBV28 and TRBJ1-1; D unclear. Trimming shortened V by 2 bases and J by 6 bases, and 4 bases separated the two germline ends. This CDR3 has 11 residues. CDR1 is MDHEN and CDR2 is SYDVKM in the germline V gene. CDR3 sequence (DNA): TGTGCCAGCAGTTTAGAGTCTGAAGCTTTCTTT. Encoded protein: CASSLESEAFF.